The sample holds many counts of the clone carrying this TCR beta chain. CDR3 length: 15 amino acids. V was clipped by 6 bases and J by 8 bases; unmatched bases: 10. CDR1 ENHRY and CDR2 SYGVKD come from the germline V gene. The time point is: longitudinal time-point 3. The sample comes from a study of neurological immune-mediated disorders. TCRdb independently ran MiXCR on the 5' RACE reads; one entry per CDR3 protein. The sample yields around 100,000 distinct CDR3 sequences, 9.5% to 14% seen once. This receptor was taken from a female donor with HTLV-1-associated myelopathy (HAM/TSP). The chain is built from TRBV10-3 and TRBJ1-1, with 12 bases aligning to TRBD1. Sequencing was carried out using PBMCs. This CDR3 is CAISSGTGGSSEAFF. The CDR3 DNA reads TGTGCCATCAGCTCGGGGACAGGGGGCTCTTCGGAAGCTTTCTTT.